This record concerns one TCR beta chain sequence. Its antigen is currently unknown. The data belong to a study of CD8+ T cells in alopecia areata. As for the study in general: Treatment ran 6 to 18 months, with 6 months of follow-up afterward.

General study findings and limits: Researchers report lesional scalp, most notably alopecia totalis/universalis, outstripped normal scalp in clonality.

Sample treatment: oral pan-JAK inhibitor, 5-10 mg twice daily. Trimming left V 3 bases short and J 0 bases short, with 13 bases between. This CDR3 is 15 amino acids long. CDR1 and CDR2 (germline): SQVTM, ANQGSEA. Investigators isolated RNA and reverse transcribed it into cDNA to act as the sequencing template. Using immunoSEQ multiplex PCR, the repertoire was profiled, and TCRdb retains in-frame clones only, with some absent. The repertoire holds approximately 180,000 clones, with roughly 70% as singletons. The V and J genes are TRBV29-1 and TRBJ2-3; D possibly corresponds to TRBD1 (5 bases). The source material was CD4+ T cells sorted from blood, sampled at approximately week 49, from a patient treated with tofacitinib. The sequence derives from a human donor with alopecia areata. CDR3 region: CSVDGGATSTDTQYF. The CDR3 DNA is TGCAGCGTTGACGGTGGGGCGACTAGCACAGATACGCAGTATTTT.